This T cell receptor (beta chain) was recovered during a study of blood T cell repertoires in COVID-19. Study summary: From T cells, B-cell-depleted T cells, or PBMCs came the material, which was cDNA or gDNA.

This table comes from immunoSEQ multiplex PCR, and its TCRdb copy is limited to in-frame clones, with some not included. The top ten clones hold less than 3.5% of a sample with 150,000 or so clones, over 80% of them seen once. This receptor was taken from a woman aged 55-70 years with acute or convalescent COVID-19. The specimen was peripheral blood.

The CDR3 spells CASSKATPDRGRTDTQYF. CDR3 nucleotide sequence: TGTGCCAGCAGCAAAGCGACCCCGGACAGGGGGCGAACAGATACGCAGTATTTT. The gene calls are TRBV21-1 and TRBJ2-3; the table's D call, TRBD1, was not checked against the DNA. TRBV21-1 is noted as a pseudogene. CDR3 size: 18 residues.